These 5 T cell receptor beta chains originate from one sample sequenced in a study of cytomegalovirus exposure and HLA in healthy donors. Amplification used 60 Vbeta primers and 13 Jbeta primers. The repertoire was sequenced with immunoSEQ multiplex PCR; TCRdb's copy has only in-frame clones and lacks some. The sample lists tens of thousands of clones, 82% occurring once. Sequencing was done on a sample of PBMCs. These receptors all stem from a man younger than 35 in good health and CMV-seronegative.

The chain has TRBV18 and TRBJ1-1; 7 nucleotides match TRBD1. CDR1 and CDR2 (germline): KGHSH, LQKENI. The CDR3 sequence is 14 residues long. V shed 5 bases, J shed 2 bases, and the junction held 5 bases outside the gene matches. The CDR3 sequence: CASSRTGDNTEAFF. CDR3 sequence (DNA): TGTGCCAGCTCAAGGACAGGAGACAACACTGAAGCTTTCTTT.

The gene calls are TRBV19 and TRBJ2-1; D possibly corresponds to TRBD1 (5 bases). This CDR3 region has 13 residues. Germline lookup yields CDR1 LNHDA and CDR2 SQIVND (reference sequence). The V gene lost 7 bases and the J gene lost 1 base, with 8 bases spanning the gap. The CDR3 bases are TGTGCCAGTATGGCAGGGTCCTACAATGAGCAGTTCTTC. This translates into CASMAGSYNEQFF.

The chain recombines TRBV18 with TRBJ2-1, with 10 positions matching TRBD2. CDR1 is KGHSH, CDR2 LQKENI, per germline. The V gene end was trimmed by 2 bases and the J gene end by 8 bases; junction bases not matched to a gene: 12. The CDR3 sequence is 17 residues long. The CDR3 loop is CASSPTRDLAGDHEQFF. Written as DNA, the CDR3 is TGTGCCAGCTCACCAACCCGGGACCTAGCGGGAGATCATGAGCAGTTCTTC.

The CDR3 nucleotides read TGTGCCAGCAGCCAAGAAACTAGCGGGGGCCCTGAGACCCAGTACTTC. It translates to CASSQETSGGPETQYF. The V call is TRBV4-2, the J call TRBJ2-5, with 11 bases aligning to TRBD2. The CDR3 sequence is 16 residues long. Germline CDR1 reads LGHNA; CDR2 reads YNFKEQ. After removal of 0 bases from V and 5 bases from J, the junction contained 5 bases not matched to a gene.

This sequence joins TRBV27 and TRBJ1-1; 10 bases are a match to TRBD1. The CDR3 is made up of 16 amino acids. The V segment lost 5 bases and the J segment 0 bases; nucleotides outside the gene matches: 6. Germline lookup yields CDR1 MNHEY and CDR2 SMNVEV (reference sequence). CDR3 in amino acids: CASSGAGQGMNTEAFF. The CDR3 region has the DNA TGTGCCAGCAGTGGGGCGGGACAGGGGATGAACACTGAAGCTTTCTTT.